This TCR beta chain was recorded in a study of CD8+CD57+ T cells in acquired aplastic anemia. As for the study in general: DNA per sorted CD4+ or CD8+ sample ranged roughly 0.18 to 30 ug, averaging around 3.1 ug. As sequenced from healthy donors, CD4+ cells averaged around 11 million reads. Study-level findings and limits: Roughly 30 was the count of CD8+ CDR3 sequences that patients shared with controls.

The CDR3 consists of 15 residues. Trimming cost V 6 bases and J 2 bases; bases outside gene matches: 7. The germline V gene has CDR1 SQVTM and CDR2 ANQGSEA. A note on this clonotype: Its antigen remains unknown.

Genomic DNA provided the template from which TCR beta VDJ and CDR3 profiles were obtained. One entry per CDR3 protein, called by TCRdb with MiXCR from the reads. The sample records tens of thousands of distinct CDR3 sequences, around 72% being singletons. The chain carries TRBV29-1 and TRBJ2-6, with 7 nucleotides matching TRBD1. This clonotype was obtained from a human donor in good health, serving as a control. Material for sequencing was sorted CD4+, CD8+, or CD8+CD57+ T cells (not recorded which) from PBMCs. CDR3 nucleotide sequence: TGCAGCGTCTTGATTACAGGGGCTGGGGCCAACGTCCTGACTTTC. It encodes CSVLITGAGANVLTF.